A selection of T cell receptor beta chains follows, all from one sample in a study of blood T cells in healthy people across ages. TCRdb redid the calling of the 5' RACE reads with MiXCR, one entry per CDR3 protein. Among 800,000 to 1,000,000 distinct CDR3 sequences listed, around 46% were seen once. The specimen sequenced was blood. These receptors came from a man younger than 40 in good health. Each CDR3 is given with its conserved first and last residue. The order of the fields is J gene, V gene, D gene, clone size, CDR3 DNA, CDR3 protein. The D gene is left open where the match is weak. Rows give clone size only sometimes, using once, few, many, or a class for an expanded clone.

TRBJ1-1 TRBV5-1 NA few TGCGCCAGCAGCCAGCAAATTAACGAGGGGAAGAACACTGAAGCTTTCTTT CASSQQINEGKNTEAFF
TRBJ1-4 TRBV10-3 NA NA TGTGCCATCAGTGAACCCCTCTACGGGGAAAAACTGTTTTTT CAISEPLYGEKLFF
TRBJ2-3 TRBV5-6 NA once TGTGCCAGCAGCTCGTACCAAGGGGCAGATACGCAGTATTTT CASSSYQGADTQYF
TRBJ2-2 TRBV29-1 NA NA TGCAGCGGGACATCTCCGAACACCGGGGAGCTGTTTTTT CSGTSPNTGELFF
TRBJ2-1 TRBV7-9 TRBD1 NA TGTGCCAGCTCTAAGGGACAGGGATACAATGAGCAGTTCTTC CASSKGQGYNEQFF
TRBJ1-1 TRBV5-1 TRBD1 NA TGCGCCAGCAGCACCCAGGGGGCGGTTGGGACTGAAGCTTTCTTT CASSTQGAVGTEAFF
TRBJ2-1 TRBV4-1 NA few TGCGCCAGCAGCCACGGGCCATCAGCAATCAATGAGCAGTTCTTC CASSHGPSAINEQFF
TRBJ1-2 TRBV7-9 NA few TGTGCCAGCAGCTTAGATGAGGGCGTCTACACCTTC CASSLDEGVYTF
TRBJ1-6 TRBV24-1 NA NA TGTGCCACCAGTGACTCCGGGACGGCTAATTCACCCCCCCACTTT CATSDSGTANSPPHF
TRBJ1-1 TRBV20-1 NA NA TGCAGTGCTAGAGATCCCGGAGTAAACACTGAAGCTTTCTTT CSARDPGVNTEAFF
TRBJ1-2 TRBV7-9 NA NA TGTGCCACCGACAGAAACTATGGCTACACCTTC CATDRNYGYTF
TRBJ1-1 TRBV27 NA NA TGTGCCAGCAGTCCCGCAGGACCGAACACTGAAGCTTTCTTT CASSPAGPNTEAFF
TRBJ2-1 TRBV29-1 NA NA TGCAGCGTTGTCCCCGAGCGCAGGGGGGTTTACAATGAGCAGTTCTTC CSVVPERRGVYNEQFF
TRBJ2-2 TRBV29-1 TRBD1 NA TGCAGCGTTTTACAGGGGCAAGGCGGGGAGCTGTTTTTT CSVLQGQGGELFF
TRBJ2-1 TRBV27 TRBD2 many TGTGCCAGCAGTTTCGGGACTAGCTTTCGGTATGAGCAGTTCTTC CASSFGTSFRYEQFF
TRBJ2-1 TRBV29-1 NA NA TGCAGCGTTGAAGAATCAGTTTCTGAGCAGTTCTTC CSVEESVSEQFF
TRBJ2-2 TRBV6-1 NA NA TGTGCCAGCAGTTCAGACTCGTTCGGCGGGGAGCTGTTTTTT CASSSDSFGGELFF
TRBJ1-1 TRBV5-6 NA NA TGTGCCAGCAGCTTGGACAAAGGGGGGCTTATGAACACTGAAGCTTTCTTT CASSLDKGGLMNTEAFF
TRBJ1-6 TRBV14 NA few TGTGCCAGCAGCCAAGAGAGACAGGACTATTCACCCCTCCACTTT CASSQERQDYSPLHF
TRBJ1-1 TRBV7-9 NA NA TGTGCCAGCAGCCCGGACTCGGGGGCGGCTTTCTTT CASSPDSGAAFF
TRBJ2-1 TRBV10-3 TRBD2 once TGTGCCATCAGTTCTAGCGGGGGATACAATGAGCAGTTCTTC CAISSSGGYNEQFF
TRBJ1-5 TRBV2 NA NA TGTGCCAGCAGTTTCCGGGGGTGGGCTTTAAGTCAGCCCCAGCATTTT CASSFRGWALSQPQHF
TRBJ2-3 TRBV18 NA NA TGTGCCAGCCAGTCGGCTAGCGGCACAGATACGCAGTATTTT CASQSASGTDTQYF
TRBJ1-6 TRBV6-6 NA NA TGTGCCAGCAGTTACATCTCTACCCATAATTCACCCCTCCACTTT CASSYISTHNSPLHF
TRBJ1-5 TRBV5-4 NA NA TGTGCCAGCAGCTTAATGGGCCATCCGAATAGCAATCAGCCCCAGCATTTT CASSLMGHPNSNQPQHF
TRBJ2-7 TRBV2 NA NA TGTGCCAGCAGTCGCCACTACGAGCAGTACTTC CASSRHYEQYF
TRBJ2-1 TRBV3-1 NA NA TGTGCCAGCAGCCACAGGGAGGATGAGCAGTTCTTC CASSHREDEQFF
TRBJ1-4 TRBV27 TRBD1 NA TGTGCCAGCAGTCCTTCGAGGGACAGGCCGTTTTGGGAAAAACTGTTTTTT CASSPSRDRPFWEKLFF
TRBJ2-7 TRBV29-1 NA few TGCAGCGCGGAAGGGACGGATGATTCCTACGAGCAGTACTTC CSAEGTDDSYEQYF
TRBJ2-1 TRBV20-1 TRBD1 NA TGCAGTACTATAGGACAGGTCGATGAGCAGTTCTTC CSTIGQVDEQFF
TRBJ1-2 TRBV3-1 NA NA TGTGCCAGCAGCCCGTCGGACGGAAACTATGGCTACACCTTC CASSPSDGNYGYTF
TRBJ2-1 TRBV5-5 TRBD1 NA TGTGCCAGCCAAACTCTAACCGGGACAGGGGCCTACAATGAGCAGTTCTTC CASQTLTGTGAYNEQFF
TRBJ2-3 TRBV3-1 NA NA TGTGCCAGCAGCCAAGCAATGGTCCCAGATACGCAGTATTTT CASSQAMVPDTQYF
TRBJ2-7 TRBV30 NA few TGTGCCTGGAGTGTTCCCTTCTCCTACGAGCAGTACTTC CAWSVPFSYEQYF
TRBJ2-3 TRBV20-1 TRBD2 few TGCAGTGCTAGAAGCCTACTAGCGGGGCGTATCACAGATACGCAGTATTTT CSARSLLAGRITDTQYF
TRBJ2-6 TRBV7-9 NA few TGTGCCAGCAGCTTAGGAGAAGGTGGGGCCAACGTCCTGACTTTC CASSLGEGGANVLTF
TRBJ2-1 TRBV20-1 TRBD2 NA TGCAGTGCTAGAGGACTAGCGGGGGGGTTGAAGGGGCAGTTCTTC CSARGLAGGLKGQFF
TRBJ2-1 TRBV28 TRBD1 few TGTGCCGGCGGCGAGGGACAGAGCTACAATGAGCAGTTCTTC CAGGEGQSYNEQFF
TRBJ2-5 TRBV11-2 TRBD2 few TGTGCCAGCAGCTTAGTCCCACTAGCGGCAATGTACCAAGAGACCCAGTACTTC CASSLVPLAAMYQETQYF
TRBJ2-7 TRBV7-2 NA few TGTGCCAGCAGCTTGAGGGCTACCTACGAGCAGTACTTC CASSLRATYEQYF
TRBJ2-1 TRBV4-1 NA NA TGCGCCAGCAGCCAAGAGATGAGGAACGGTGACGGGAATGAGCAGTTCTTC CASSQEMRNGDGNEQFF
TRBJ2-4 TRBV20-1 NA NA TGCAGTGCTAGTCCCGAGGTAGCCAAAAACATTCAGTACTTC CSASPEVAKNIQYF
TRBJ2-6 TRBV7-2 NA NA TGTGCCAGCAGCCCTACAGGGTTTGGGGCCAACGTCCTGACTTTC CASSPTGFGANVLTF
TRBJ2-1 TRBV5-1 NA NA TGCGCCAGCAGCTTGGGCGGGGGCGGTAGCATATTCAATGAGCAGTTCTTC CASSLGGGGSIFNEQFF
TRBJ1-2 TRBV18 NA few TGTGCCAGCTCACCAGAGGGGCCCTATGGCTACACCTTC CASSPEGPYGYTF